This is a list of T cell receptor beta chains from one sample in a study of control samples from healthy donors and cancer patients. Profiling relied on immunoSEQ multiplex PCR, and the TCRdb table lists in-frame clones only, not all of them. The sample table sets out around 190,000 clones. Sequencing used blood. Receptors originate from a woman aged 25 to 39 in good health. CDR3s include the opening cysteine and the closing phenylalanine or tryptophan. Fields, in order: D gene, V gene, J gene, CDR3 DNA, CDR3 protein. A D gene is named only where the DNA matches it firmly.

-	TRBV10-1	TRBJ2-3	TGCGCCAGCAGTGAGTCCGTTCGCGGCAGGGCGGAGAATTGGGATACGCAGTATTTT	CASSESVRGRAENWDTQYF
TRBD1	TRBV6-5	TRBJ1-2	TGTGCCAGCAGTTACGAGGGACAGGGACTTTATGGCTACACCTTC	CASSYEGQGLYGYTF
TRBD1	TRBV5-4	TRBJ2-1	TGTGCCAGCAGCTCAGGACAGGGGACCTACAATGAGCAGTTCTTC	CASSSGQGTYNEQFF
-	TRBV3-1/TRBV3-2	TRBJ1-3	TGTGCCAGCAGTCGACTCTCTGGAAACACCATATATTTT	CASSRLSGNTIYF
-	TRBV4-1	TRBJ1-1	TGCGCCAGCAGCCCCTCGGGGGCCGGTGGGGGGTTGAACACTGAAGCTTTCTTT	CASSPSGAGGGLNTEAFF
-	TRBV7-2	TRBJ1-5	TGTGCCAGCAGTCTGGGGTCGGGATGGGGCAATCAGCCCCAGCATTTT	CASSLGSGWGNQPQHF
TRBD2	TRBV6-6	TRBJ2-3	TGTGCCAGCAGTTACCGTACTAGCGGGGTCACAGATACGCAGTATTTT	CASSYRTSGVTDTQYF
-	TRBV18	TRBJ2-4	TGTGCCAGCTCACCACCGGGAATCCAAGCCAAAAACATTCAGTACTTC	CASSPPGIQAKNIQYF
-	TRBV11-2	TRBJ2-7	TGTGCCAGCAGCCCCTGGGACATATCCTACGAGCAGTACTTC	CASSPWDISYEQYF
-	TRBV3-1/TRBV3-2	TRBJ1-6	TGTGCCAGCAGCCAAGATGCTCAGGGCCCGCGGTCCTATAATTCACCCCTCCACTTT	CASSQDAQGPRSYNSPLHF
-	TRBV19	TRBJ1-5	TGTGCCAGTAGTATGGGACATAGCAATCAGCCCCAGCATTTT	CASSMGHSNQPQHF
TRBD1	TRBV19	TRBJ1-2	TGTGCCAGTAGTAAAAGGGGGACAGGGCCTACTAACTATGGCTACACCTTC	CASSKRGTGPTNYGYTF
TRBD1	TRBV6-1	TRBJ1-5	TGTGCCAGCAGTGCTTCAGGGGGCCGAGGGACCATCAATCAGCCCCAGCATTTT	CASSASGGRGTINQPQHF
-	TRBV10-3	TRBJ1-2	TGTGCCATCAGTGAGTCGGGTAATGTAAACTATGGCTACACCTTC	CAISESGNVNYGYTF
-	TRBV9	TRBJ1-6	TGTGCCAGCAGCGTAGATACGGGGGAGCTCCGGAGACCCCTCCACTTT	CASSVDTGELRRPLHF
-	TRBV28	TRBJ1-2	TGTGCCAGCACCCCTGGAGGAGGGTATGGCTACACCTTC	CASTPGGGYGYTF
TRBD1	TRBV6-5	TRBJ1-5	TGCGCCACCTCGTCGGACAGGGGGAATCAGCCCCAGCATTTT	CATSSDRGNQPQHF
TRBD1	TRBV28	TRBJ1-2	TGTGCCAGCAGTTTCCGTCCGGGACAGGCGATCTATGGCTACACCTTC	CASSFRPGQAIYGYTF
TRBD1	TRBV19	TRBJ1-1	TGTGCCAGTACCCCCAGGACAGGGGGCATCACTGAAGCTTTCTTT	CASTPRTGGITEAFF
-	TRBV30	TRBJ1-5	TGTGCCTGGTCGGACGGGGGATCTCAGCCCCAGCATTTT	CAWSDGGSQPQHF
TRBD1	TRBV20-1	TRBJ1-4	TGCAGTGCTAGTTCCACAGGGGGCCGTATTGAAAAACTGTTTTTT	CSASSTGGRIEKLFF
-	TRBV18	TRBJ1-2	TGTGCCAGCTCACCACCTTCGACAGGCCTGACCTATGGCTACACCTTC	CASSPPSTGLTYGYTF
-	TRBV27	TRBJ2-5	TGTGCCAGCAGTTCCCCTAGACTACGACTAGAGACCCAGTACTTC	CASSSPRLRLETQYF
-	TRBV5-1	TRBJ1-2	TGCGCCAGCAGCTTGGAGGGTAATAGTGGCTACACCTTC	CASSLEGNSGYTF
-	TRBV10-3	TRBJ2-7	TGTGCCATCAGTTACAGGGTGTTGTACGAGCAGTACTTC	CAISYRVLYEQYF
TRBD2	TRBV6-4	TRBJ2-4	TGTGCCAGCAGTGAGGCGGGGGACGGGGGCATTCAGTACTTC	CASSEAGDGGIQYF
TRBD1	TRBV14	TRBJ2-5	TGTGCCAGCAGCCAAGGACGGCGGGACAGGGATTTTCAGACCCAGTACTTC	CASSQGRRDRDFQTQYF
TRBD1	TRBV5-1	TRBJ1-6	TGCGCCAGCACCCCCTCCGGGACAGGCAATTCACCCCTCCACTTT	CASTPSGTGNSPLHF
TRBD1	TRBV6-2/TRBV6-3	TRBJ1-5	TGTGCCAGCAGTCTGCACAGGGGAAGGAGCAATCAGCCCCAGCATTTT	CASSLHRGRSNQPQHF
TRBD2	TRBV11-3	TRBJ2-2	TGTGCCAGCCAGACTAGCCCAAATTCCGGGGAGCTGTTTTTT	CASQTSPNSGELFF
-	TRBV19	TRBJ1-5	TGTGCCAGTAGTATCGGGCTCGCCTCTTGGGGGGTAGGGCCCCAGCATTTT	CASSIGLASWGVGPQHF
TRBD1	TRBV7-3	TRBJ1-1	TGTGCCAGCAGCAAACAGGGGGCGTTGGAAACTGAAGCTTTCTTT	CASSKQGALETEAFF
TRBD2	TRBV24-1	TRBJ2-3	TGTGCCACCAGTGATGGGACTAGCGGTAGCACAGATACGCAGTATTTT	CATSDGTSGSTDTQYF
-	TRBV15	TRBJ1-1	TGTGCCACCAGCCGATGGGTGAGCACTGAAGCTTTCTTT	CATSRWVSTEAFF
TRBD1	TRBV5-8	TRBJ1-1	TGTGCCAGCAGCTTTGACCGGGACAGGGCGGACACTGAAGCTTTCTTT	CASSFDRDRADTEAFF